The T cell receptor (beta chain) described here comes from a study of CD8+ T cells in alopecia areata. Overall study context: Tofacitinib was given for 6 to 18 months, then stopped for 6 months.

The sample holds one count of this clone. Its antigen remains unknown. cDNA prepared by RNA extraction and subsequent reverse transcription served as the template for sequencing. Repertoires were generated with immunoSEQ multiplex PCR, while TCRdb's copy carries only in-frame clones and drops some. The sample lists some 150,000 clones; about 51% were seen once. Notes on the study in general: The study found higher clonality in lesional than normal scalp, especially in alopecia totalis/universalis. Scalp sequencing captures resident alphabeta T cells of normal skin too.

The length of the CDR3 is 16 residues. Trimming took 6 bases from V and 3 from J; bases not matched to a gene: 13. Per germline, CDR1 PRHDT and CDR2 FYEKMQ (reference sequence). The J gene is TRBJ1-2, the V gene TRBV13, with 7 bases aligning to TRBD1. The sequence derives from a human donor with alopecia areata. Specimen: CD8+ T cells sorted from blood, collected at week 0. In nucleotides, the CDR3 is TGTGCCAGCAGTCTCTCCGGGACAGTGGACTACTATGGCTACACCTTC. It translates to CASSLSGTVDYYGYTF. Filled out from reference TRBV13 and TRBJ1-2, the complete variable domain reads AAGVIQSPRHLIKEKRETATLKCYPIPRHDTVYWYQQGPGQDPQFLISFYEKMQSDKGSIPDRFSAQQFSDYHSELNMSSLELGDSALYFCASSLSGTVDYYGYTFGSGTRLTVV.